Described below is a single T cell receptor (beta chain) sequence and its context. Its antigen is unidentified. This entry belongs to a study of beta chain features in type 1 diabetes. For the study at large: Age, gender and cell yields were alike across patients and healthy donors.

The whole isolated RNA underwent reverse transcription, so sequencing captured expressed TCRB transcripts. Here immunoSEQ multiplex PCR was the method, and the copy in TCRdb shows in-frame clones only, minus some. The sample carries around 280,000 clones, about 15% recorded once. Study results and caveats: Fewer insertions but more deletions were seen at VDJ junctions in type 1 diabetes patients. TCRB CDR3 length was moderately but significantly reduced in all four CD4+ subsets of Type 1 diabetes patients. A possible short-template PCR bias applies equally to patients and controls.

Sequenced input: naive CD4+ T cells from blood. The receptor comes from a young man with type 1 diabetes.

The CDR3 protein is CAVGSEKLFF. In nucleotides, the CDR3 is TGTGCCGTTGGTAGTGAAAAACTGTTTTTT. The chain links TRBV30 to TRBJ1-4; D unresolved. V gave up 8 bases and J gave up 7 bases, with 8 bases separating them. In germline, CDR1 is GTSNPN, CDR2 SVGIG (reference sequence). The length of the CDR3 is 10 residues.